Following are 8 T cell receptor beta chains from one sample sequenced in a study of patients and donors after allogeneic stem cell transplantation. TCRdb used MiXCR to reprocess the RT-PCR reads, holding one entry per CDR3 protein. The data hold under 200,000 distinct CDR3 sequences, with approximately 28% observed a single time. The specimen sequenced was blood, either unsorted or a sorted T cell fraction (not recorded which). The origin of the receptors is a human donor who was either an allogeneic HSCT recipient or a stem cell or donor lymphocyte infusion donor (not recorded which). It is not recorded whose cells these are; they may come from a transplant donor.

The chain is built from TRBV7-2 and TRBJ2-1; D is unclear. Looked up from germline, CDR1 is SGHTA and CDR2 is FQGNSA. The CDR3 has 13 residues. V was shortened by 8 bases and J by 3 bases, with 11 bases between the two germline ends. In DNA form, the CDR3 reads TGTGCCAGCCGCGGTTTCCACTACAATGAGCAGTTCTTC. Protein product: CASRGFHYNEQFF.

This clonotype has just a few counts. The V call is TRBV4-2, the J call TRBJ2-7; 8 bases map to TRBD2. This CDR3 contains 14 residues. Trimming removed 5 bases from V and 2 bases from J; junction bases left unmatched: 5. The germline CDR1 and CDR2 sequences are LGHNA and YNFKEQ. The CDR3 DNA follows: TGTGCCAGCAGCTACGAGACTAGCGCCTACGAGCAGTACTTC. It is translated as CASSYETSAYEQYF.

Many counts were recorded for this clonotype. This rearrangement joins TRBV12-3 or TRBV12-4 to TRBJ1-1; D is uncertain. The CDR3 spans 13 residues. Trimming pared 6 bases from V and 1 base from J, leaving 9 bases between. Written as DNA, the CDR3 is TGTGCCAGCAGGCCCGCTGGGAACACTGAAGCTTTCTTT. This codes for CASRPAGNTEAFF.

This clonotype was seen a handful of times. The rearrangement uses TRBV6-5 and TRBJ2-5; TRBD2 agrees at 9 bases. Germline V gives CDR1 MNHEY, CDR2 SVGAGI. The CDR3 length is 12 residues. V gave up 10 bases and J gave up 4 bases; unmatched junction bases: 4. CDR3 nucleotides: TGTGCCACTAGCGGGATAGGAGAGACCCAGTACTTC. This sequence encodes CATSGIGETQYF.

This chain links TRBV7-2 with TRBJ2-3; 7 bases align to TRBD2. V lost 5 bases, J lost 2 bases, and 7 bases stayed unmatched. The CDR3 is 15 amino acids. The germline gives CDR1 SGHTA, CDR2 FQGNSA. The CDR3 nucleotides read TGTGCCAGCAGCGTTCCCAGCGGGATCACAGATACGCAGTATTTT. Its translation is CASSVPSGITDTQYF.

This chain links TRBV7-2 with TRBJ2-3, with D unclear. V lost 5 bases and J 6 bases, leaving 12 bases between the germline ends. Germline CDR1 is SGHTA and CDR2 is FQGNSA. The CDR3 extends over 13 amino acids. The CDR3 region is CASSRYGGDTQYF. CDR3 sequence (DNA): TGTGCCAGCAGCCGCTACGGTGGGGATACGCAGTATTTT.

Only a few counts were recorded for this clonotype. In DNA form, the CDR3 reads TGTGCCAGCAGTTTAAGAGGGCGGGGGGTTGGTTTAACTGAAGCTTTCTTT. Translation: CASSLRGRGVGLTEAFF. The chain is built from TRBV27 and TRBJ1-1; TRBD1 might be the D (5 bases). V was cut by 2 bases and J by 5 bases, with 21 bases left in between. Germline V gene sequence: CDR1 MNHEY, CDR2 SMNVEV (reference sequence). The CDR3 is 17 residues long.

The sample holds a few counts of this clonotype. V usage is TRBV12-3 or TRBV12-4 and J usage is TRBJ2-7; no clear D gene. Trimming pared 5 bases from V and 6 bases from J, leaving 8 bases between. The CDR3 consists of 11 residues. For the CDR3, the DNA is TGTGCCAGCAGTAAAGGGCCCGAGCAGTACTTC. Its protein is CASSKGPEQYF.